The 18 T cell receptor beta chains reported below all come from one sample, sequenced in a study of identical twins. TCRdb re-called the 5' RACE reads with MiXCR, one entry per CDR3 protein. The sample includes 210,000 or so distinct CDR3 sequences, approximately 16% seen only once; the top ten take 40% to 45%. These same records also appear under a second study, on T cells expressing NK-cell markers.

The material sequenced was CD8+ T cells sorted from blood. The receptors stem from a young woman in good health.

The gene calls are TRBV6-1 and TRBJ2-7; D not certain. The V and J ends lost 10 bases and 2 bases respectively, with 18 bases between them. CDR1 and CDR2 (germline): MNHNS, SASEGT. The CDR3 spans 14 residues. CDR3 nucleotide sequence: TGTGCCACAGCCCCAGACTTGAGACCCTACGAGCAGTACTTC. Translation: CATAPDLRPYEQYF.

This clonotype was found many times. DNA for the CDR3: TGTGCCAGCAGCTTAGGGCTGAGCTCCTACGAGCAGTACTTC. Translating it yields CASSLGLSSYEQYF. The V and J genes are TRBV7-8 and TRBJ2-7, with D unresolved. Deletions cut 1 base from V and 0 bases from J, with 7 bases between. This CDR3 comprises 14 residues. In germline, CDR1 is SGHVS, CDR2 FQNEAQ.

The rearrangement uses TRBV9 and TRBJ2-7, with 7 bases fitting TRBD1. The CDR3 length is 14 residues. The V and J ends lost 0 bases and 1 base, in that order; junction bases with no gene match: 1. Germline CDR1 reads SGDLS; CDR2 reads YYNGEE. The DNA of the CDR3 is TGTGCCAGCAGCGTAGGGGGACAGTCCTACGAGCAGTACTTC. It is translated as CASSVGGQSYEQYF.

The gene calls are TRBV25-1 and TRBJ2-1, with 13 bases matching TRBD2. V dropped 4 bases and J dropped 5; count of bases not matched to a gene: 2. Germline V lookup: CDR1 MGHDK, CDR2 SYGVNS. The CDR3 length is 15 residues. The CDR3 sequence is CASSVGLAGDNEQFF. DNA of the CDR3: TGTGCCAGCAGTGTAGGACTAGCGGGGGACAATGAGCAGTTCTTC.

This clonotype turned up a few times. V usage is TRBV7-9 and J usage is TRBJ1-1; 7 positions match TRBD1. Germline V CDR1 and CDR2: SEHNR, FQNEAQ (reference sequence). CDR3 length: 16 amino acids. V lost 4 bases to trimming and J lost 1 base; unmatched junction nucleotides: 9. As DNA, the CDR3 is TGTGCCAGCAGCTCTAATAGACAGGGAAGGAACACTGAAGCTTTCTTT. Protein product: CASSSNRQGRNTEAFF. The whole variable domain, filled in from reference TRBV7-9 and TRBJ1-1, reads DTGVSQNPRHKITKRGQNVTFRCDPISEHNRLYWYRQTLGQGPEFLTYFQNEAQLEKSRLLSDRFSAERPKGSFSTLEIQRTEQGDSAMYLCASSSNRQGRNTEAFFGQGTRLTVV.

V and J are TRBV6-2 or TRBV6-3 and TRBJ2-5, with D perhaps matching TRBD1 (5 bases). Germline values: CDR1 MNHEY, CDR2 SVGEGT. The CDR3 sequence is 18 residues long. V lost 0 bases, J lost 0 bases, and 17 bases lay in between. This CDR3 is CASSYSGFGAMYQETQYF. The CDR3 region has the DNA TGTGCCAGCAGTTACTCAGGTTTTGGGGCCATGTACCAAGAGACCCAGTACTTC.

This clonotype came up a few times. The chain uses TRBV10-3 and TRBJ1-1; D unresolved. Germline V gene sequence: CDR1 ENHRY, CDR2 SYGVKD. This CDR3 spans 14 amino acids. V lost 2 bases and J lost 4, with 11 bases in between. The CDR3, as DNA: TGTGCCATCAGTGAGCCCGGGGTTGGCACTGAAGCTTTCTTT. Translation gives CAISEPGVGTEAFF.

This clonotype appeared a few times. The chain links TRBV9 to TRBJ2-3, with 7 bases lining up with TRBD1. The germline gives CDR1 SGDLS, CDR2 YYNGEE. This CDR3 has 15 residues. V was clipped by 0 bases and J by 4 bases; unmatched bases: 5. For the CDR3, the DNA is TGTGCCAGCAGCGTAGAAGGGACAGTTTCAGATACGCAGTATTTT. Protein product: CASSVEGTVSDTQYF.

The chain carries TRBV6-4 and TRBJ1-1; weak D call: TRBD1 (5 bases). Trimming removed 0 bases from V and 4 bases from J, with 9 bases in between. There are 14 residues in the CDR3. Germline V gene lookup returns CDR1 MRHNA and CDR2 SNTAGT. The CDR3 DNA reads as TGTGCCAGCAGTGACTCCGAGACAGCCACTGAAGCTTTCTTT. It codes for CASSDSETATEAFF.

In this sample, this clonotype turned up a few times. V and J are TRBV7-8 and TRBJ2-5; perhaps TRBD2 as D (6 bases). Germline V CDR1 and CDR2: SGHVS, FQNEAQ. The V gene lost 8 bases and the J gene lost 7 bases, with 17 bases spanning the gap. The CDR3 sequence is 13 residues long. As DNA, the CDR3 is TGTGCCAGCCACCCGGGAGTAAAAGGGACCCAGTACTTC. Translating it yields CASHPGVKGTQYF.

Only a few counts were recorded for this clonotype. The rearrangement links TRBV6-5 to TRBJ2-2, with D maybe TRBD2 (5 bases). V was pared by 6 bases and J by 7 bases, with 6 bases between. The germline V gene has CDR1 MNHEY and CDR2 SVGAGI. This CDR3 spans 11 amino acids. CDR3 sequence: CASREDGELFF. The CDR3 coding sequence is TGTGCCAGCAGGGAGGACGGGGAGCTGTTTTTT.

This clonotype was detected a few times. The chain couples TRBV7-9 to TRBJ1-1, with a possible D match to TRBD1 (6 bases). The CDR3 extends over 12 amino acids. Germline assignment: CDR1 SEHNR and CDR2 FQNEAQ (reference sequence). V gave up 4 bases and J gave up 6 bases, with 9 bases separating them. CDR3 loop: CASSSYRAEAFF. The CDR3 region has the DNA TGTGCCAGCAGCTCCTACAGGGCTGAAGCTTTCTTT. The variable domain in full, with the rest retrieved from reference TRBV7-9 and TRBJ1-1, is DTGVSQNPRHKITKRGQNVTFRCDPISEHNRLYWYRQTLGQGPEFLTYFQNEAQLEKSRLLSDRFSAERPKGSFSTLEIQRTEQGDSAMYLCASSSYRAEAFFGQGTRLTVV.

The chain is built from TRBV10-2 and TRBJ1-1, with TRBD1 matching over 9 bases. Trimming at V came to 9 bases and at J to 5 bases, leaving 4 bases not matched to a gene. Germline assignment: CDR1 WSHSY and CDR2 SAAADI. CDR3 length equals 12 residues. CDR3 sequence reads: CASRQGGTEAFF. For the CDR3, the DNA is TGCGCCAGTAGACAGGGGGGGACTGAAGCTTTCTTT.

This clonotype came up many times. V is TRBV29-1 and J is TRBJ2-7, with 9 bases matching TRBD1. The CDR3 sequence is 13 residues long. V was clipped by 4 bases and J by 7 bases; unmatched bases: 8. The germline V gene encodes CDR1 SQVTM and CDR2 ANQGSEA. For the CDR3, the DNA is TGCAGCGTTGTAGGACAGGGGACTAAAGAGCAGTACTTC. Translation gives CSVVGQGTKEQYF.

This chain links TRBV9 with TRBJ2-5; TRBD1 or TRBD2 may be the D gene (5 bases each). With 3 bases removed from V and 5 bases from J, the gap between germline ends came to 11 bases. CDR1 is SGDLS and CDR2 is YYNGEE in the germline V gene. The CDR3 covers 13 residues. CDR3 sequence: CASSAGGTETQYF. CDR3 sequence (DNA): TGTGCCAGCAGCGCTGGGGGTACGGAGACCCAGTACTTC.

The J gene is TRBJ2-2, the V gene TRBV11-3, with TRBD2 matching 8 bases. The V segment lost 5 bases and the J segment 4 bases; nucleotides outside the gene matches: 9. The CDR3 is 16 residues long. Per the germline V gene, CDR1 is SGHNT and CDR2 is YENEEA. The DNA of the CDR3 is TGTGCCAGCAGCACTGGACTAGCAGATATCACCGGGGAGCTGTTTTTT. This codes for CASSTGLADITGELFF. Full variable domain (outside the CDR3, taken from reference TRBV11-3 and TRBJ2-2): EAGVVQSPRYKIIEKKQPVAFWCNPISGHNTLYWYLQNLGQGPELLIRYENEEAVDDSQLPKDRFSAERLKGVDSTLKIQPAELGDSAVYLCASSTGLADITGELFFGEGSRLTVL.

This clonotype has only a few counts. The genes are TRBV20-1 and TRBJ2-1; D ambiguous. The germline V gene has CDR1 DFQATT and CDR2 SNEGSKA (reference sequence). V lost 5 bases and J 0 bases, leaving 11 bases between the germline ends. The CDR3 length is 14 residues. For the CDR3, the DNA is TGCAGTGCTGAACCGCGGAGCTCCTACAATGAGCAGTTCTTC. Translation gives CSAEPRSSYNEQFF.

The chain employs TRBV9 and TRBJ2-1; TRBD2 matches at 8 bases. CDR1 is SGDLS, CDR2 YYNGEE, per germline. The CDR3 runs to 16 residues. J lost 4 bases, V lost 2 bases, and 8 bases had no gene match. DNA of the CDR3: TGTGCCAGCAGCGTCCTGAGCGGGAGAAATTACAATGAGCAGTTCTTC. Encoded protein: CASSVLSGRNYNEQFF.